Sequencing of this T cell receptor beta chain was carried out in a study of T cell clonality in common variable immunodeficiency. Findings and caveats of the study: Reportedly, TCR beta sequences from common variable immunodeficiency showed fewer deletions and N-nucleotide insertions.

CVID meant reduced serum IgG, IgA and/or IgM plus specific antibody deficiency. Blood came from CVID subjects not ill and not taking immunomodulatory or immunosuppressive medication. V gave up 5 bases and J gave up 1 base, with 16 bases separating them. This CDR3 is 15 amino acids long. Germline V gives CDR1 SGHRS, CDR2 YFSETQ. This clone came up a few times. The antigen is undetermined. The sequenced fragment ends 3 residues before the CDR3 boundary, so the rest is inferred from the germline J gene. The protocol was immunoSEQ multiplex PCR, while the TCRdb copy is restricted to in-frame clones and leaves out a portion. Altogether approximately 28,000 clones were found in the sample, and no singletons occur.

The J gene is TRBJ2-7, the V gene TRBV5-1, with D tentatively TRBD1 (6 bases). The sample consisted of peripheral blood mononuclear cells. This sequence was found in a human donor with common variable immunodeficiency. CDR3 DNA, as far as it was read: TGCGCCAGCAGGGCAGAAACAGGGATTTCCTACGAG. This encodes CASRAETGISYE. Given in full, the CDR3 is CASRAETGISYEQYF.